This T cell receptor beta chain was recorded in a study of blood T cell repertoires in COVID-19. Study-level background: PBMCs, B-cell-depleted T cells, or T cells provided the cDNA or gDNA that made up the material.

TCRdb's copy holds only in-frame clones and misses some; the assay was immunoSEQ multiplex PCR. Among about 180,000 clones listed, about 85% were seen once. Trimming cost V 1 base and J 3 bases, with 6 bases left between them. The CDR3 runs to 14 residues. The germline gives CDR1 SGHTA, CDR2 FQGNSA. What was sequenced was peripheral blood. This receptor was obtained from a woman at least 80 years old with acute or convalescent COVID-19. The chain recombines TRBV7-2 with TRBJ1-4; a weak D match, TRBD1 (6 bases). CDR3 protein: CASSLDRANEKLFF. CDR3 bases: TGTGCCAGCAGCTTAGACAGGGCTAATGAAAAACTGTTTTTT. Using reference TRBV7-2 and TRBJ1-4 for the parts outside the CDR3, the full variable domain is GAGVSQSPSNKVTEKGKDVELRCDPISGHTALYWYRQSLGQGLEFLIYFQGNSAPDKSGLPSDRFSAERTGGSVSTLTIQRTQQEDSAVYLCASSLDRANEKLFFGSGTQLSVL.